A single sample is the source of the 7 T cell receptor beta chains below, sequenced in a study of blood T cell repertoires in COVID-19. Only in-frame clones appear in the TCRdb table, and some are missing; sequencing was by immunoSEQ multiplex PCR. This table has some 44,000 clones, about 92% appearing once. The sample taken for sequencing was peripheral blood. The receptors here all came from a human donor in a cohort sampled during active COVID-19.

V usage is TRBV6-2 or TRBV6-3 and J usage is TRBJ2-1; perhaps TRBD1 as D (5 bases). The CDR3 sequence is 13 residues long. Germline V gene sequence: CDR1 MNHEY, CDR2 SVGEGT. Deletions cut 2 bases from V and 6 bases from J, with 8 bases between. Here the CDR3 DNA reads TGTGCCAGCAGTTACGGGCAGGGCAATGAGCAGTTCTTC. Amino acids: CASSYGQGNEQFF.

The gene calls are TRBV27 and TRBJ1-6; D possibly corresponds to TRBD1 (5 bases). V was trimmed by 7 bases and J by 5 bases, leaving 15 bases between them. CDR1 and CDR2 from the germline V gene are MNHEY and SMNVEV (reference sequence). The CDR3 is 15 residues long. The CDR3 coding sequence is TGTGCCAGCAAAACAGGCTCCAGGGATAATTCACCCCTCCACTTT. This sequence encodes CASKTGSRDNSPLHF.

The chain couples TRBV5-1 to TRBJ1-1; no clear D. Trimming cost V 0 bases and J 0 bases, with 6 bases left between them. The CDR3 is 14 residues long. In germline, CDR1 is SGHRS, CDR2 YFSETQ. The CDR3 protein is CASSLGGVNTEAFF. The CDR3 DNA reads as TGCGCCAGCAGCTTGGGTGGAGTGAACACTGAAGCTTTCTTT.

This sequence joins TRBV29-1 and TRBJ1-2; a weak D match, TRBD1 (5 bases). The CDR3 covers 12 residues. Germline CDR1 and CDR2: SQVTM and ANQGSEA. The V gene lost 0 bases and the J gene lost 8 bases, with 10 bases spanning the gap. CDR3 in DNA: TGCAGCGTTGAAGATCCCAGGGCCGGCTACACCTTC. Translated: CSVEDPRAGYTF.

This chain connects TRBV3-1 (or the pseudogene TRBV3-2) to TRBJ2-3; 13 positions agree with TRBD2. Looked up from germline, CDR1 is LGHDT and CDR2 is YNNKEL (reference sequence). This CDR3 comprises 15 residues. Trimming took 3 bases from V and 14 from J; bases not matched to a gene: 11. The CDR3 here is CASSQAGLAGARLYF. CDR3 sequence (DNA): TGTGCCAGCAGCCAGGCTGGACTAGCGGGAGCCCGCCTGTATTTT.

The chain joins TRBV29-1 to TRBJ2-5; D perhaps matches TRBD2 (5 bases). Germline CDR1 SQVTM, CDR2 ANQGSEA. The CDR3 spans 12 residues. Trimming cost V 2 bases and J 5 bases, with 9 bases left between them. The CDR3 region is CSVERGPETQYF. The CDR3 DNA sequence: TGCAGCGTTGAACGGGGTCCGGAGACCCAGTACTTC.

The chain combines TRBV24-1 with TRBJ1-5; 7 nucleotides agree with TRBD1. V dropped 5 bases and J dropped 5; count of bases not matched to a gene: 5. The CDR3 has 14 residues. Germline loops: CDR1 KGHDR, CDR2 SFDVKD. The CDR3 loop is CATSGGGGHQPQHF. Here the CDR3 DNA reads TGTGCCACCAGTGGAGGGGGCGGACATCAGCCCCAGCATTTT.